A single sample is the source of the 27 T cell receptor beta chains below, sequenced in a study of T cells expressing NK-cell markers (dated by TCRdb to the early 2020s). The library was prepared using 5' RACE. The sequencing machine was an Illumina HiSeq 2000. The reads were reprocessed in TCRdb, with one entry per CDR3 protein sequence and no accompanying DNA. The table of this sample itemizes about 260,000 distinct CDR3 sequences. 0.39% of the sample comes from the top ten. The specimen sequenced was blood T cells: a sorted CD56 or NKG2C T cell subset, CD4+ or CD8+ T cells, or bulk PBMC T cells (not recorded which). The receptor set was obtained from a man between 18 and 35 years old in good health. Donor details come from another sample of the same person, matched by shared clones.

The chain uses TRBV29-1 and TRBJ2-3; without DNA, the TCRdb call of TRBD1 cannot be checked. The length of the CDR3 is 14 residues. CDR1 is SQVTM, CDR2 ANQGSEA, per germline. The CDR3 reads CSVRTSPGTDTQYF.

The CDR3 here is CASSEYSGRESEQYF. This rearrangement joins TRBV6-1 to TRBJ2-7; the D call from TCRdb, TRBD2, cannot be confirmed without DNA. CDR1 is MNHNS and CDR2 is SASEGT in the germline V gene. The CDR3 spans 15 residues.

The chain carries TRBV20-1 and TRBJ2-1; no DNA is available, so the TRBD2 call from TCRdb remains unchecked. The CDR3 length is 14 residues. Germline V CDR1 and CDR2: DFQATT, SNEGSKA (reference sequence). The CDR3 reads CSARERLAGEGQFF.

The chain recombines TRBV20-1 with TRBJ2-4; TCRdb's D call of TRBD1 is untestable without DNA. The CDR3 is 13 residues long. In germline, CDR1 is DFQATT, CDR2 SNEGSKA (reference sequence). The chain's CDR3 is CSAHGTYENIQYF.

The V gene is TRBV12-3 or TRBV12-4, the J gene TRBJ1-4; the D gene TCRdb calls, TRBD1, cannot be checked with no DNA. CDR3 length: 14 residues. The CDR3 here is CASSRRDRGSGLFF.

The chain is built from TRBV29-1 and TRBJ2-3; the TCRdb D gene call, TRBD1, has no DNA to confirm it. The CDR3 length is 12 residues. Germline loops: CDR1 SQVTM, CDR2 ANQGSEA. CDR3: CSLGGVADTQYF.

V usage is TRBV18 and J usage is TRBJ2-7; TCRdb gives TRBD1 as the D gene, but with no DNA this cannot be confirmed. The CDR3 is made up of 14 amino acids. The germline gives CDR1 KGHSH, CDR2 LQKENI. The CDR3 spells CASSPSTGSYEQYF.

This chain joins TRBV12-2 and TRBJ1-5; TCRdb selects TRBD1, and the lack of DNA leaves this call unchecked. TRBV12-2 is listed as a pseudogene. The CDR3 length is 16 residues. The CDR3 sequence: CASRHPGRKGNQPQHF.

The chain employs TRBV7-2 and TRBJ2-3. The CDR3 runs 15 residues. Germline V gives CDR1 SGHTA, CDR2 FQGNSA. CDR3 in amino acids: CASRPTSRRADTQYF.

The chain recombines TRBV10-3 with TRBJ2-1. The CDR3 runs to 15 residues. Germline CDR1 and CDR2: ENHRY and SYGVKD. The CDR3 loop reads CAIQSVHKGYNEQFF.

The chain combines TRBV12-3 or TRBV12-4 with TRBJ2-7; TCRdb picks TRBD2, but there is no DNA to check that call. The CDR3 extends over 15 amino acids. CDR3: CASSELAGAGYEQYF.

The CDR3 here is CSVFPGGPHEQFF. The genes are TRBV29-1 and TRBJ2-1; TCRdb gives TRBD2 as the D gene, but with no DNA this cannot be confirmed. The CDR3 runs to 13 residues. The V gene's germline CDR1 is SQVTM and CDR2 ANQGSEA.

The chain recombines TRBV5-1 with TRBJ1-4; lacking DNA, the TRBD1 call made by TCRdb goes unchecked. CDR1 is SGHRS, CDR2 YFSETQ, per germline. The CDR3 has 14 amino acids. CDR3 protein: CASMKDSKNEKLFF.

J is TRBJ2-7 and V is TRBV7-9; TCRdb lists TRBD1, though no DNA is available to test this call. The V gene's germline CDR1 is SEHNR and CDR2 FQNEAQ (reference sequence). CDR3 size: 14 residues. CDR3 amino acids: CASSLVVHPYEQYF.

The chain links TRBV10-3 to TRBJ2-7; absent DNA, TCRdb's TRBD2 call cannot be checked. Germline V lookup: CDR1 ENHRY, CDR2 SYGVKD. The CDR3 length is 14 residues. The CDR3 region is CAITEGPEGREQYF.

The J gene is TRBJ2-1, the V gene TRBV4-1; TCRdb calls TRBD1, which cannot be checked without DNA. CDR1 is MGHRA, CDR2 YSYEKL, per germline. There are 16 residues in the CDR3. The CDR3: CASSQPSRDRYNEQFF.

This chain connects TRBV7-8 to TRBJ2-3; the D call of TRBD2 rests on TCRdb alone, since no DNA is present to check it. The CDR3 totals 15 residues. Germline V lookup: CDR1 SGHVS, CDR2 FQNEAQ. The CDR3 loop is CASSLTSAATDTQYF.

The genes are TRBV6-5 and TRBJ2-1; no DNA is available, so the TRBD2 call from TCRdb remains unchecked. This CDR3 comprises 15 residues. Germline CDR1 is MNHEY and CDR2 is SVGAGI. The CDR3: CASSYRRDSYNEQFF.

V gene TRBV12-5 combines with J gene TRBJ2-5; the D gene TCRdb calls, TRBD1, cannot be checked with no DNA. In germline, CDR1 is LGHNT, CDR2 FRNRAP. This CDR3 contains 14 residues. CDR3 loop: CASGFARPGETQYF.

V is TRBV9 and J is TRBJ2-1; TCRdb picks TRBD2, but there is no DNA to check that call. This CDR3 is 15 amino acids long. The germline gives CDR1 SGDLS, CDR2 YYNGEE. CDR3: CASSVEAGGPNEQFF.

The rearrangement joins TRBV7-6 to TRBJ2-2. The CDR3 consists of 15 residues. Germline CDR1 is SGHVS and CDR2 is FNYEAQ. The CDR3 loop is CASSLAGHDTGELFF.

The chain is built from TRBV12-3 or TRBV12-4 and TRBJ1-5; checking the TCRdb D call of TRBD1 is not possible without DNA. This CDR3 has 17 residues. CDR3 sequence reads: CASSLALTGGSNQPQHF.

The chain couples TRBV7-6 to TRBJ2-7; the D gene TCRdb calls, TRBD1, cannot be checked with no DNA. This CDR3 region has 15 residues. Germline CDR1 and CDR2: SGHVS and FNYEAQ. The chain's CDR3 is CASSRDRGRTYEQYF.

This chain joins TRBV19 and TRBJ2-2; TCRdb gives TRBD1 as the D gene, but with no DNA this cannot be confirmed. Germline lookup yields CDR1 LNHDA and CDR2 SQIVND (reference sequence). The CDR3 loop spans 15 amino acids. This chain's CDR3 is CASSIRSQGAGELFF. The entire variable domain, with the rest obtained from reference TRBV19 and TRBJ2-2, is as follows: DGGITQSPKYLFRKEGQNVTLSCEQNLNHDAMYWYRQDPGQGLRLIYYSQIVNDFQKGDIAEGYSVSREKKESFPLTVTSAQKNPTAFYLCASSIRSQGAGELFFGEGSRLTVL.

J is TRBJ2-2 and V is TRBV20-1; the D call from TCRdb, TRBD1, cannot be confirmed without DNA. The CDR3 is 13 amino acids. Germline V gene data show CDR1 as DFQATT and CDR2 as SNEGSKA (reference sequence). CDR3 loop: CSARPHYGGELFF.

The chain recombines TRBV19 with TRBJ2-5; lacking DNA, the TRBD2 call made by TCRdb goes unchecked. The CDR3 spans 14 residues. Germline V gene sequence: CDR1 LNHDA, CDR2 SQIVND (reference sequence). The CDR3 here is CASSRPGLIETQYF.

The V gene is TRBV20-1, the J gene TRBJ2-1; the D gene TCRdb calls, TRBD2, cannot be checked with no DNA. Germline V gene lookup returns CDR1 DFQATT and CDR2 SNEGSKA (reference sequence). The CDR3 covers 17 residues. CDR3 sequence: CSASLAGGDFSYNEQFF.